The clone carrying this TCR beta chain was found a few times. Its antigen is unknown. This sample stems from a study of blood T cells in healthy people across ages. Findings and limits, study-wide: The donors' CMV status was not determined, possibly confounding changes in expanded clonotypes.

Unmatched junction bases numbered 1, after V lost 8 bases and J lost 0 bases. The CDR3 contains 12 residues. The germline gives CDR1 SGHDN, CDR2 FVKESK. Next came a second PCR, run for about 7 to 11 cycles, which used a sample-barcoded 5' primer along with a J-beta primer mix. Researchers report that a template-switch adaptor with 12 random nucleotides tagged each cDNA molecule. TCRdb re-called the 5' RACE reads with MiXCR, one entry per CDR3 protein. The sample yields about 1,500,000 distinct CDR3 sequences, roughly 45% seen once. Each sample had at least 6 million PBMCs isolated. V gene TRBV14 combines with J gene TRBJ2-7; 7 bases are shared with TRBD2. The source material was blood. This receptor was taken from a woman aged 18-29 years in good health. The CDR3 sequence is CASGRASYEQYF. CDR3 nucleotide sequence: TGTGCCAGCGGGAGGGCCTCCTACGAGCAGTACTTC.